Reported below is one T cell receptor beta chain. Its antigen target is currently unknown. One base away there is no much larger clone; base qualities are not given. The immunoSEQ Assay, a bias-controlled multiplex PCR, was used to amplify TCRbeta CDR3 regions from genomic DNA. In the paper's pipeline: Nucleated cell counts per sample were estimated from amplification of reference gene primers within the assay. Sequence reads were collapsed and filtered to measure the absolute abundance of every unique TCRbeta CDR3 rearrangement. For each sample, productive Simpson clonality was calculated by taking the square root of Simpson's diversity index across productive rearrangements. As stored in TCRdb, this immuneACCESS dataset retains in-frame rearrangements with V and J assigned. A fraction of the clones does not appear; measured against another copy, unresolved V genes explain less than half of the discrepancy, and the remainder lacks a known reason. V, J and clone size reflect that table, while D and trimming were determined from the DNA. This sample gives about 140,000 clones in total; 80% to 90% of them show up just once. The ten largest clones add up to 3.5% to 5.5% of the sample.

The sample is drawn from a study of blood T cell repertoires in COVID-19 (dated by TCRdb to about 2020). Regarding the research as a whole: Collaborator samples came from the United States, Italy and Spain and covered acute and convalescent phases of COVID-19. Subjects who had been exposed to COVID-19, were actively infected with it, or had recovered from it provided the deeply sampled blood TCRbeta repertoires that made up the dataset. The repertoires were released in a freely available public database intended as a resource for research on the immune response to SARS-CoV-2. Samples were obtained from the ongoing ImmuneRACE study (first 160 participants) and from 1,000 to 1,500 subjects provided by 6 global collaborators. A de-identified subject ID, COVID-19 status, age in years and sex were almost always included in the sample metadata. The prospective study material was composed of cDNA or gDNA derived from T cells, B-cell-depleted T cells, or PBMCs. Where available, HLA class I and class II types were taken from metadata supplied by the sample provider and were not determined by assay-based typing. Broader findings and caveats from the paper: How much clinical and demographic metadata was included differed by source and by participant, and the metadata was provided uncurated.

The collaborating institutions used their own protocols to collect whole blood in K2EDTA tubes. For TCRbeta analysis, collaborators shipped samples as frozen whole blood, isolated PBMCs, or DNA extracted from either of those sample types. V drops 1 base and J drops 7 bases, leaving 13 bases in between. Reading the germline V gene (reference sequence) gives CDR1 LNHDA and CDR2 SQIVND. The cysteine opens and the phenylalanine closes a CDR3 of 14 amino acids. The sequence is cut down to CDR3 DNA, 42 bases in frame from base 1. Recombination connected TRBV19 to TRBJ1-2; no D gene can be assigned with confidence. This TCR came from a woman between 35 and 50 years old with acute or convalescent COVID-19. Material: peripheral blood. The nucleotides read TGTGCCAGTAGTATAGTCGGCGGGGAAAGTGGCTACACCTTC. Its protein is CASSIVGGESGYTF.